The clone carrying this T cell receptor beta chain has a single count. Its antigen is as yet unknown. This PCR relied on a set of 60 Vbeta primers and 13 Jbeta primers. Per the study methods: Later, an analysis found about 77 million unique TCR beta chains, and approximately 10 million of these were shared. The protocol was immunoSEQ multiplex PCR, while the TCRdb copy is restricted to in-frame clones and leaves out a portion. V and J calls and clone size are those listed in that table; D and trimming were worked out from the DNA. The sample gives 150,000 or so clones, roughly 66% of which show up once; under 2% is in the top ten. Germline loops: CDR1 SGHNT, CDR2 YYREEE (reference sequence). The V and J ends lost 4 bases and 9 bases respectively, with 14 bases between them. The CDR3 spans 12 residues. This specimen belongs to a study of cytomegalovirus exposure and HLA in healthy donors. General observations from the study: As a later analysis revealed, the rate of TCR association differed by HLA locus, with DRB1 most and HLA-C fewest. The study carried out a later analysis of TCR beta sequences. It associated around 17,000 of them with specific HLA alleles at a false discovery rate of 0.05.

The sequence was collected from a woman younger than 35 in good health and CMV-seronegative. This chain links TRBV5-4 with TRBJ2-7, with D maybe TRBD1 (6 bases). The specimen was PBMCs. The CDR3, as DNA: TGTGCCAGCAGCGTAGCCAGGGGATGGCAGTACTTC. It codes for CASSVARGWQYF.